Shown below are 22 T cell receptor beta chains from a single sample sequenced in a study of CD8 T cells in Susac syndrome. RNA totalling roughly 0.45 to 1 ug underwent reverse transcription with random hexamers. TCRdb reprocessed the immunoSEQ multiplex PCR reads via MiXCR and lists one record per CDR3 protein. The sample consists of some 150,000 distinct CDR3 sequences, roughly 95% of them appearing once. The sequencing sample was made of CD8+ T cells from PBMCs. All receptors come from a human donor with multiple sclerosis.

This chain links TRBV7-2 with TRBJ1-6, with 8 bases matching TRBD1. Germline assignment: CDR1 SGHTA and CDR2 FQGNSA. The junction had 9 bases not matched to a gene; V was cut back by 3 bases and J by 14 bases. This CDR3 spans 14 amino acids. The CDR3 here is CASSLGTGGTALHF. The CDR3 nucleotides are TGTGCCAGCAGCTTGGGGACAGGAGGAACAGCCCTCCACTTT.

The DNA of the CDR3 is TGCAGCGGTAAAGGACTAGAAGCCTACAATGAGCAGTTCTTC. It codes for CSGKGLEAYNEQFF. The chain joins TRBV29-1 to TRBJ2-1; 7 bases align to TRBD2. The CDR3 length is 14 residues. Germline CDR1 reads SQVTM; CDR2 reads ANQGSEA. The V segment lost 7 bases and the J segment 2 bases; nucleotides outside the gene matches: 8.

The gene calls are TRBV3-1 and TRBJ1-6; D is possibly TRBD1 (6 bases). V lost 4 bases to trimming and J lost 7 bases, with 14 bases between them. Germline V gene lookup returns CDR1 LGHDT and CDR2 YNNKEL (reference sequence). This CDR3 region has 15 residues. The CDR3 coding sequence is TGTGCCAGCAGCCCCCGACAGGATCCGAATTCACCCCTCCACTTT. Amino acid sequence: CASSPRQDPNSPLHF.

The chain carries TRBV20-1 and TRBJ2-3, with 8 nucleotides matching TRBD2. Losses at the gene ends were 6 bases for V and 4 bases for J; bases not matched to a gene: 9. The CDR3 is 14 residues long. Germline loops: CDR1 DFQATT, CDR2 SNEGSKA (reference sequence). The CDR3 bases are TGCAGTGCCCCAATCGGGGGGGCCGCAGATACGCAGTATTTT. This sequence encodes CSAPIGGAADTQYF.

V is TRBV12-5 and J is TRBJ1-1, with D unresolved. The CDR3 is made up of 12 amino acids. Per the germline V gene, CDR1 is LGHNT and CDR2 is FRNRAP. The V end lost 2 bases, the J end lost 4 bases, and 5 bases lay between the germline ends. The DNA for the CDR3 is TGTGCTAGTGGTTTGAGAGTCACTGAAGCTTTCTTT. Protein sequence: CASGLRVTEAFF.

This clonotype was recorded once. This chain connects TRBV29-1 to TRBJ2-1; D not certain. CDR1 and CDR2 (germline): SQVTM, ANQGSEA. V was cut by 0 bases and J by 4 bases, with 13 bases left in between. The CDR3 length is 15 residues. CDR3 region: CSVEDRVGSYNEQFF. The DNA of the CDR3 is TGCAGCGTTGAAGATCGCGTCGGGTCGTACAATGAGCAGTTCTTC.

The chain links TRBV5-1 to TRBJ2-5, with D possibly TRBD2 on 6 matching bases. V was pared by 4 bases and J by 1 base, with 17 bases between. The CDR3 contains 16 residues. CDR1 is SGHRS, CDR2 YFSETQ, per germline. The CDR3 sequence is CASSQLTRTIQETQYF. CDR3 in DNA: TGCGCCAGCAGCCAACTGACGAGGACTATCCAAGAGACCCAGTACTTC.

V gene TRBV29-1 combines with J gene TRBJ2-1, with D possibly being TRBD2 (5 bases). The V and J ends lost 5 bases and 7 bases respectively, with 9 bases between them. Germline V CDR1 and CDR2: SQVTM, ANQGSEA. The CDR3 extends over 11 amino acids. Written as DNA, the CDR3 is TGCAGCGTTCCGAGGGTGAATGAGCAGTTCTTC. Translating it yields CSVPRVNEQFF.

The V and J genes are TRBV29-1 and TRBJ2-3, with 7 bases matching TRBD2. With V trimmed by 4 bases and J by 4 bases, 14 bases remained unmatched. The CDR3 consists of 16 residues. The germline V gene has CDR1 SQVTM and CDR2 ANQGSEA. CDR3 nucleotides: TGCAGCGTTGTATCTGGCTCGGGGGGTAGCGCAGATACGCAGTATTTT. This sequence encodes CSVVSGSGGSADTQYF.

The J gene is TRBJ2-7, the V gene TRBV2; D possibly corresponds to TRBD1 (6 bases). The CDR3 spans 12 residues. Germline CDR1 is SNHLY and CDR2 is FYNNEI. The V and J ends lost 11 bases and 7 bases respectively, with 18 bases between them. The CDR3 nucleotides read TGTGCCGGAACCCCAGGGGCGCGGGAGCAGTACTTC. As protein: CAGTPGAREQYF.

CDR3 nucleotides: TGCAGTGCTAGACTGGACATAGCGAATGAAAAACTGTTTTTT. Translation gives CSARLDIANEKLFF. The V gene is TRBV20-1, the J gene TRBJ1-4; a possible D gene is TRBD1 (5 bases). CDR1 and CDR2 (germline): DFQATT, SNEGSKA (reference sequence). The germline V and J ends were trimmed by 2 bases and 5 bases, with 12 bases remaining between them. The CDR3 runs to 14 residues.

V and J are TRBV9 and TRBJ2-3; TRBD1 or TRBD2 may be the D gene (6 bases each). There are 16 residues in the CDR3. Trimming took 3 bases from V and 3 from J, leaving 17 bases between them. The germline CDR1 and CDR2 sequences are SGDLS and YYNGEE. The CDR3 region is CASSDPRAGQTDTQYF. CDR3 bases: TGTGCCAGCAGCGACCCCCGTGCGGGACAAACAGATACGCAGTATTTT.

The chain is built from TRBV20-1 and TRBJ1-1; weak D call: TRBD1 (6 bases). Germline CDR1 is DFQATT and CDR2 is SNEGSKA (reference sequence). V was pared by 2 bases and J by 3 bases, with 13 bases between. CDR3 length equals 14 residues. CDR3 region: CSARPVNRDTEAFF. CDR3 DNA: TGCAGTGCTAGACCCGTCAACAGGGACACTGAAGCTTTCTTT.

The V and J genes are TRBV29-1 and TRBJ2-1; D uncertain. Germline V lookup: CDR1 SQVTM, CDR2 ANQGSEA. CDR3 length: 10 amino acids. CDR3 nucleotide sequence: TGCAGTTCACGGCACAATGAGCAGTTCTTC. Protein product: CSSRHNEQFF.

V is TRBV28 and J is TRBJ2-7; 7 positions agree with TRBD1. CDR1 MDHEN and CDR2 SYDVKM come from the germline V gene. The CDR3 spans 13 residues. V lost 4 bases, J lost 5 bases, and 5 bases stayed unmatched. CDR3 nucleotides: TGTGCCAGCAGTTCGACAGGGTACCACGAGCAGTACGTC. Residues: CASSSTGYHEQYV.

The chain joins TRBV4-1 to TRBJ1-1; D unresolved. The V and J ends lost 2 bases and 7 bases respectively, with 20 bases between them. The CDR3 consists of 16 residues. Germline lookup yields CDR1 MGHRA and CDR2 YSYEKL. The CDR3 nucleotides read TGCGCCAGCAGCCAACAAACGCTCGATGGACGAGTTGAAGCTTTCTTT. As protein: CASSQQTLDGRVEAFF.

CDR3 nucleotides: TGCAGCGTTGTCAAGGGCCCTTACAGCACAGATACGCAGTATTTT. Its protein product is CSVVKGPYSTDTQYF. This rearrangement joins TRBV29-1 to TRBJ2-3; no definite D call. Germline values: CDR1 SQVTM, CDR2 ANQGSEA. This CDR3 is built from 15 residues. Trimming took 4 bases from V and 0 from J, leaving 14 bases between them.

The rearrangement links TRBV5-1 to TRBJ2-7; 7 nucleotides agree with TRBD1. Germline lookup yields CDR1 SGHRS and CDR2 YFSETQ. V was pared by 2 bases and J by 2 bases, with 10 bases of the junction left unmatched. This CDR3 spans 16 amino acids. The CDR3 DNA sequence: TGCGCCAGCAGCTTAATGGGGACAGCTACAACCTACGAGCAGTACTTC. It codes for CASSLMGTATTYEQYF.

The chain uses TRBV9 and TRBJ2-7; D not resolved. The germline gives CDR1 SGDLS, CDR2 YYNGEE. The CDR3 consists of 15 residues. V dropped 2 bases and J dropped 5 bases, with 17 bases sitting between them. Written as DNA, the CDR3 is TGTGCCAGCAGCGTCTTCGGTCAACCAGCCGACGAGCAGTACTTC. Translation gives CASSVFGQPADEQYF.

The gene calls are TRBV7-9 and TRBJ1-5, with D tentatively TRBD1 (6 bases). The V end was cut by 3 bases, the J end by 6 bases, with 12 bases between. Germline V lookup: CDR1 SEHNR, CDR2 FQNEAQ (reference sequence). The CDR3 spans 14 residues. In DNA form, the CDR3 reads TGTGCCAGCAGCTTCGGGGCCAGGGGTCAGCCCCAGCATTTT. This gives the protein CASSFGARGQPQHF.

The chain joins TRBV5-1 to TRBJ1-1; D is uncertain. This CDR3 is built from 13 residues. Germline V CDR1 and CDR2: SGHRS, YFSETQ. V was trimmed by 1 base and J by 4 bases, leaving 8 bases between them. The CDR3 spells CASSLRGGTEAFF. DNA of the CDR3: TGCGCCAGCAGCTTGAGAGGAGGCACTGAAGCTTTCTTT.

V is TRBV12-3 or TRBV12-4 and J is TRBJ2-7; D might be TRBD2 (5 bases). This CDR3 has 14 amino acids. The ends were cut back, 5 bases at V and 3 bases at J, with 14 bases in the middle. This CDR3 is CASSAIERSYEQYF. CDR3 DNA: TGTGCCAGCAGTGCGATCGAGCGGAGCTACGAGCAGTACTTC.